These 19 T cell receptor beta chains came from one sample sequenced in a study of blood T cell repertoires in COVID-19 (dated by TCRdb to 2020 to 2022). Library generation was performed with the immunoSEQ multiplex PCR assay. TCRdb retrieved this table from immuneACCESS and kept in-frame rearrangements only. Not all clones are present; in checked studies, unresolved V genes account for under half, and no reason is known for the remainder. The sample table contains tens of thousands of clones; only one count was recorded for 80% to 90% of them. More than 1.4% of the sample comes from the top ten. The specimen sequenced was peripheral blood. The receptors were gathered from a woman aged 60-70 years with acute or convalescent COVID-19.

The genes are TRBV10-2 and TRBJ2-5, with a weak D call TRBD2 (5 bases). Trimming left V 7 bases short and J 5 bases short, with 17 bases between. The CDR3 spans 14 residues. From germline, CDR1 is WSHSY and CDR2 SAAADI. The CDR3 DNA is TGCGCCAGCATGCGGGCCCTGTCGGGGGAGACCCAGTACTTC. It is translated as CASMRALSGETQYF.

This sequence joins TRBV3-1 (or the pseudogene TRBV3-2) and TRBJ2-7; TRBD1 matches 10 bases. After removal of 4 bases from V and 5 bases from J, the junction contained 5 bases not matched to a gene. The CDR3 is made up of 14 amino acids. Germline assignment: CDR1 LGHDT and CDR2 YNNKEL (reference sequence). The CDR3 nucleotides read TGTGCCAGCAGCCTCGGGACAGGGGCCAACGAGCAGTACTTC. Its protein product is CASSLGTGANEQYF.

The chain combines TRBV3-1 (or the pseudogene TRBV3-2) with TRBJ2-7; perhaps TRBD1 as D (6 bases). Trimming removed 6 bases at V and 2 bases at J, with 8 bases between. The CDR3 has 12 amino acids. The germline gives CDR1 LGHDT, CDR2 YNNKEL (reference sequence). CDR3 protein: CASSTGTYEQYF. CDR3 DNA sequence: TGTGCCAGCAGTACAGGGACCTACGAGCAGTACTTC.

This chain links TRBV10-1 with TRBJ1-1; the D is unclear. The CDR3 runs 13 residues. V was pared by 3 bases and J by 5 bases, with 10 bases between. Germline CDR1 is WNHNN and CDR2 is SYGVQD (reference sequence). CDR3 amino acids: CASSEFRGTEAFF. In DNA, the CDR3 is TGCGCCAGCAGTGAATTCAGAGGGACTGAAGCTTTCTTT.

This clone was counted once. The chain links TRBV13 to TRBJ1-2, with 8 bases identical to TRBD1. The CDR3 contains 15 residues. Germline CDR1 is PRHDT and CDR2 is FYEKMQ (reference sequence). The trim removed 6 bases at V and 3 bases at J, leaving 9 bases unmatched. The CDR3 region is CASRTGTGGYYGYTF. CDR3 sequence (DNA): TGTGCCAGCAGGACCGGGACAGGAGGATACTATGGCTACACCTTC.

This clone has a count of ten or more. V is TRBV29-1 and J is TRBJ2-7, with 7 bases that match TRBD1. The V gene's germline CDR1 is SQVTM and CDR2 ANQGSEA. This CDR3 comprises 12 residues. V shed 7 bases and J 1 base; nucleotides not matched to a gene: 4. Written as DNA, the CDR3 is TGCAGCGCCCGACAGGGATCCTACGAGCAGTACTTC. It encodes CSARQGSYEQYF.

The chain joins TRBV18 to TRBJ2-7, with 13 bases matching TRBD2. Losses at the gene ends were 3 bases for V and 2 bases for J; bases not matched to a gene: 7. The CDR3 is 17 amino acids. The germline CDR1 and CDR2 sequences are KGHSH and LQKENI. The DNA for the CDR3 is TGTGCCAGCTCACCCCCGGGACTAGCGGGACCTACCTACGAGCAGTACTTC. Protein sequence: CASSPPGLAGPTYEQYF.

This chain uses TRBV6-2 or TRBV6-3 with TRBJ1-2; D not certain. V shed 2 bases and J shed 4 bases, with 8 bases lying between them. From germline, CDR1 is MNHEY and CDR2 SVGEGT. The CDR3 contains 13 residues. CDR3 sequence: CASSYEAAYGYTF. The CDR3 DNA sequence: TGTGCCAGCAGTTACGAGGCAGCCTATGGCTACACCTTC.

The chain uses TRBV14 and TRBJ2-4; TRBD2 might be the D (6 bases). V was pared by 1 base and J by 0 bases, with 7 bases between. The CDR3 is 15 amino acids. Germline V lookup: CDR1 SGHDN, CDR2 FVKESK. The CDR3 nucleotides are TGTGCCAGCAGCCAAGGGGGACTAGCCAAAAACATTCAGTACTTC. This sequence encodes CASSQGGLAKNIQYF. The full variable domain, completed using reference TRBV14 and TRBJ2-4, is EAGVTQFPSHSVIEKGQTVTLRCDPISGHDNLYWYRRVMGKEIKFLLHFVKESKQDESGMPNNRFLAERTGGTYSTLKVQPAELEDSGVYFCASSQGGLAKNIQYFGAGTRLSVL.

This chain uses TRBV6-5 with TRBJ2-3; D possibly corresponds to TRBD1 (6 bases). The CDR3 contains 14 residues. V lost 2 bases and J lost 4, with 10 bases in between. Germline values: CDR1 MNHEY, CDR2 SVGAGI. In DNA form, the CDR3 reads TGTGCCAGCAGTTACACAGGGCGGGCAGATACGCAGTATTTT. It is translated as CASSYTGRADTQYF.

The V gene is TRBV28, the J gene TRBJ1-3; D is perhaps TRBD1 (5 bases). V lost 7 bases and J 0 bases, leaving 13 bases between the germline ends. The CDR3 extends over 15 amino acids. Germline CDR1 and CDR2: MDHEN and SYDVKM. This CDR3 reads CASTGGGTSGNTIYF. The CDR3 nucleotides are TGTGCCAGCACTGGTGGGGGGACCTCTGGAAACACCATATATTTT.

This chain connects TRBV11-2 to TRBJ1-3; tentative D call: TRBD1 (5 bases). The CDR3 is made up of 15 amino acids. Germline V gives CDR1 SGHAT, CDR2 FQNNGV. V was shortened by 5 bases and J by 0 bases, with 11 bases between the two germline ends. The CDR3 spells CASSPGGFSGNTIYF. CDR3 bases: TGTGCCAGCAGCCCGGGGGGATTCTCTGGAAACACCATATATTTT.

V is TRBV27 and J is TRBJ2-5; D unclear. Trimming removed 0 bases at V and 1 base at J, with 15 bases between. Germline CDR1 is MNHEY and CDR2 is SMNVEV (reference sequence). CDR3 size: 17 residues. CDR3 in amino acids: CASSLSFIRSTQETQYF. The DNA for the CDR3 is TGTGCCAGCAGTTTATCCTTTATTAGGAGTACCCAAGAGACCCAGTACTTC.

The V and J genes are TRBV6-6 and TRBJ2-7; 9 bases are a match to TRBD1. The germline V gene encodes CDR1 MNHNY and CDR2 SVGAGI (reference sequence). The CDR3 extends over 14 amino acids. Trimming took 6 bases from V and 3 from J; bases not matched to a gene: 6. DNA of the CDR3: TGTGCCAGCAGGCCGACAGGGGGGCTCTACGAGCAGTACTTC. This translates into CASRPTGGLYEQYF.

The chain combines TRBV7-2 with TRBJ1-6; D is unresolved. Trimming cost V 3 bases and J 0 bases, with 6 bases left between them. The CDR3 length is 15 residues. CDR1 is SGHTA, CDR2 FQGNSA, per germline. The CDR3: CASSFEGSYNSPLHF. Written as DNA, the CDR3 is TGTGCCAGCAGCTTTGAGGGCTCCTATAATTCACCCCTCCACTTT.

The chain employs TRBV7-2 and TRBJ2-1, with 15 bases aligning to TRBD2. There are 16 residues in the CDR3. CDR1 is SGHTA and CDR2 is FQGNSA in the germline V gene. Losses at the gene ends were 5 bases for V and 9 bases for J; bases not matched to a gene: 8. The CDR3: CASSPRTSGGAGEQFF. In DNA form, the CDR3 reads TGTGCCAGCAGCCCCCGGACTAGCGGGGGGGCAGGTGAGCAGTTCTTC.

This clone was recorded a few times. This chain links TRBV5-6 with TRBJ2-7; TRBD2 aligns across 14 bases. This CDR3 region has 17 residues. Germline V gene lookup returns CDR1 SGHDT and CDR2 YYEEEE. V shed 0 bases and J 5 bases; nucleotides not matched to a gene: 7. The CDR3 reads CASSLGGTSGSVNEQYF. In nucleotides, the CDR3 is TGTGCCAGCAGCTTGGGGGGGACTAGCGGGAGCGTAAACGAGCAGTACTTC.

V is TRBV11-2 and J is TRBJ2-1, with TRBD1 matching 9 bases. Germline V lookup: CDR1 SGHAT, CDR2 FQNNGV. There are 18 residues in the CDR3. J lost 5 bases, V lost 3 bases, and 14 bases had no gene match. The DNA for the CDR3 is TGTGCCAGCAGCTTTTATATAATACAGGGGGCAGTCCACAATGAGCAGTTCTTC. Its translation is CASSFYIIQGAVHNEQFF.

The rearrangement uses TRBV9 and TRBJ1-5; weak D call: TRBD1 (5 bases). CDR3 length: 14 residues. Germline CDR1 and CDR2: SGDLS and YYNGEE. The V end lost 3 bases, the J end lost 9 bases, and 16 bases lay between the germline ends. In DNA form, the CDR3 reads TGTGCCAGCAGCGCGGGACTAGCGGATTGGCCCCAGCATTTT. The encoded protein is CASSAGLADWPQHF.